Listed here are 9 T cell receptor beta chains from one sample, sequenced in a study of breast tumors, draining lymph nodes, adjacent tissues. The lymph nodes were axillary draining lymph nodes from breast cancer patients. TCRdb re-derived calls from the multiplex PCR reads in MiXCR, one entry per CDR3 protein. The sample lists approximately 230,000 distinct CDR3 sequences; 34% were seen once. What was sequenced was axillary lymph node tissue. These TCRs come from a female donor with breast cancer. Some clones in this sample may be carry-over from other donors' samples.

In DNA, the CDR3 is TGTGCCAGTATTAAGGGACCCGTTTATGGCTACACCTTC. It yields the protein CASIKGPVYGYTF. V gene TRBV19 combines with J gene TRBJ1-2, with a weak D call TRBD1 (5 bases). CDR1 is LNHDA and CDR2 is SQIVND in the germline V gene (reference sequence). The CDR3 contains 13 residues. The V end lost 7 bases, the J end lost 5 bases, and 14 bases lay between the germline ends.

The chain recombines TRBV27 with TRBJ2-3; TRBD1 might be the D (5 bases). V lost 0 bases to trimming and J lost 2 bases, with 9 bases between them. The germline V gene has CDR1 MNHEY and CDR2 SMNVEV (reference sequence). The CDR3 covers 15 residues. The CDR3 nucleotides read TGTGCCAGCAGTTTATCCCGACAGCTCACAGATACGCAGTATTTT. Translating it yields CASSLSRQLTDTQYF.

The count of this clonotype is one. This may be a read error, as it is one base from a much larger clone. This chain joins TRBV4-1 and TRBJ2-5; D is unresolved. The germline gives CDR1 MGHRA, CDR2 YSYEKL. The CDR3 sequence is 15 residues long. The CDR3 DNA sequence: TGCGCCAGCAGCCAAGAAGGTGTCGCGCAAGAGACCCGGTACTTC. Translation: CASSQEGVAQETRYF.

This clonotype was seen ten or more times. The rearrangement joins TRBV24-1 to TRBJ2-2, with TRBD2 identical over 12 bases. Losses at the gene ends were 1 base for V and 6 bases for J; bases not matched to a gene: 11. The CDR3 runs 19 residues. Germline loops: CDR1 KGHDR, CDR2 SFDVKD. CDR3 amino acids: CATSDLKPSGRASAGELFF. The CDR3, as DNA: TGTGCCACCAGTGATTTAAAGCCTAGCGGGAGGGCCAGTGCCGGGGAGCTGTTTTTT.

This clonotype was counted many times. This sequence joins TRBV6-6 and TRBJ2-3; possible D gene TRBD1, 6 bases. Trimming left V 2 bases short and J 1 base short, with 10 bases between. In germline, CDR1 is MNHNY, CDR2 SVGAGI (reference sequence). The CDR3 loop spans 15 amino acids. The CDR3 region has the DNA TGTGCCAGCAGTTACGATGGACAGCGCACAGATACGCAGTATTTT. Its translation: CASSYDGQRTDTQYF.

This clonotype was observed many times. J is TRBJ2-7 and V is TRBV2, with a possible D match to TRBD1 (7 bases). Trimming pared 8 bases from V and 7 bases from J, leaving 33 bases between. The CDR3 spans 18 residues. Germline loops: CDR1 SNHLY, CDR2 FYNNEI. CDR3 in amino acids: CASGGQGGFSGGAREQYF. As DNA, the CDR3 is TGTGCCAGCGGAGGTCAGGGGGGTTTTAGCGGAGGGGCAAGGGAGCAGTACTTC.

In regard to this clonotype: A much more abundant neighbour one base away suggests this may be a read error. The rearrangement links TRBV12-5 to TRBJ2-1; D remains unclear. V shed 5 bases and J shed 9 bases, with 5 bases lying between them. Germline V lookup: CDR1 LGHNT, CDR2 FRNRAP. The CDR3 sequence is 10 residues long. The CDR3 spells CASGESEQFF. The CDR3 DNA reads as TGTGCTAGTGGTGAAAGTGAGCAGTTCTTC.

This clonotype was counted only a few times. CDR3 region: CASSETAFSGNTIYF. The CDR3 nucleotides are TGTGCCAGCAGTGAAACGGCTTTCTCTGGAAACACCATATATTTT. The rearrangement joins TRBV6-1 to TRBJ1-3; no definite D call. The CDR3 totals 15 residues. Germline V lookup: CDR1 MNHNS, CDR2 SASEGT. V was clipped by 2 bases and J by 0 bases, with 8 bases between them.

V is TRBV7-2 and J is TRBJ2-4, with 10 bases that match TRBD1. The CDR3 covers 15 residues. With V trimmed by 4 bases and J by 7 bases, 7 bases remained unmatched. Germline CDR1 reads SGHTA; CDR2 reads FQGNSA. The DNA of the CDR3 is TGTGCCAGCAGCTGGGACAGGGGTATGGCGAACATTCAGTACTTC. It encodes CASSWDRGMANIQYF.